This TCR beta chain was recovered during a study of Graves' ophthalmopathy and Graves' hyperthyroidism. General study findings and limits: The 13-signature model separated ophthalmopathy from stable hyperthyroidism at almost 90% sensitivity and nearly 82% specificity. Blood repertoires reportedly contained most expanded thyroid clonotypes above 0.001 frequency.

Amplified TCR beta CDR3 regions were obtained using RNA transcripts as template. First-round RT-PCR employed HTBI primers, with a second-round multiplex PCR after it. MiXCR, applied by TCRdb to the multiplex PCR reads, yields one record per CDR3 protein. Among around 1.1 million distinct CDR3 sequences listed, 36% were seen once. On this clonotype itself: What it recognizes is unknown.

Excluded were patients with other autoimmune diseases, uncontrolled infections, pregnancy or lactation. V lost 10 bases to trimming and J lost 8 bases; unmatched junction nucleotides: 17. The CDR3 totals 14 residues. In germline, CDR1 is ENHRY, CDR2 SYGVKD. Input material: peripheral blood or thyroid tissue (not recorded which). This clonotype was obtained from an adult man with Graves' hyperthyroidism. The gene calls are TRBV10-3 and TRBJ2-7; 7 bases agree with TRBD2. The CDR3 region has the DNA TGTGCCAGCAGCTTAACCGGGGAGGGATCCAAGCAGTACTTC. Its translation is CASSLTGEGSKQYF.